This T cell receptor beta chain was profiled in a study of blood T cell repertoires in COVID-19. Trimming took 1 base from V and 5 from J, leaving 9 bases between them. Germline V CDR1 and CDR2: SGHVS, FNYEAQ. There are 15 residues in the CDR3. The table came from immunoSEQ multiplex PCR; TCRdb's copy has only in-frame clones and leaves some out. The table shows a few hundred thousand clones, with about 85% occurring only once. The chain combines TRBV7-6 with TRBJ1-6; no clear D gene. The sequenced material came from peripheral blood. This sequence was found in a man between 18 and 35 years old with active or convalescent COVID-19. In DNA form, the CDR3 reads TGTGCCAGCAGCTTAGAGTACGGGAATAATTCACCCCTCCACTTT. Its translation: CASSLEYGNNSPLHF.